This T cell receptor beta chain originates from a study of T cells in Graves' hyperthyroidism and ophthalmopathy. Findings of the study overall: Most thyroid clonotypes that were expanded above 0.001 also turned up in blood. From stable hyperthyroidism, ophthalmopathy was separated by a 13 V-J model.

The CDR3 has 14 residues. The V gene's germline CDR1 is MGHRA and CDR2 YSYEKL. V lost 1 base and J lost 6, with 11 bases in between. Turning to this clonotype: The antigen remains undetermined. A read error is possible here, since a much larger clone lies one base away.

The CDR3 regions of TCR beta were amplified from RNA transcripts. The primer set for the first-round RT-PCR of the TCR CDR3 was HTBI. A single record per CDR3 protein comes from TCRdb applying MiXCR to the multiplex PCR reads. Altogether about 98,000 distinct CDR3 sequences are present, about 37% being singletons, with the ten largest covering 10% to 13%. Orbital computed tomography and thyroid ultrasound, together with serum TRAb and thyroxine and clinical symptoms, were used for diagnoses. Sequencing used peripheral blood or thyroid tissue (not recorded which). The rearrangement joins TRBV4-1 to TRBJ2-3; D gene unclear. The origin of this receptor is a woman aged 25-40 years with Graves' hyperthyroidism. CDR3 sequence (DNA): TGCGCCAGCAGCCAAGCCCTTCTCGAGGATACGCAGTATTTT. It encodes CASSQALLEDTQYF.